These T cell receptor beta chains were read from a single sample in a study of CD8 T cells in ankylosing spondylitis. TCRdb called the 5' RACE reads again in MiXCR, with one record for every CDR3 protein. The top ten hold roughly 15% of the sample, which has roughly 160,000 distinct CDR3 sequences, 9.8% seen once. Sequenced: blood, either unsorted or a sorted T cell fraction (not recorded which). The receptors stem from a female donor with ankylosing spondylitis or in good health (not recorded which). The CDR3 runs from the conserved cysteine through the conserved F or W.

j_call v_call cdr3_aa
TRBJ2-3 TRBV6-1 CASTPVSSTDTQYF
TRBJ2-7 TRBV5-1 CASSPGGLAGEGGGSYEQYF
TRBJ2-1 TRBV9 CASSARTSGLNNEQFF
TRBJ1-5 TRBV9 CASSEGAAVNQPQHF
TRBJ2-7 TRBV28 CASSSRFRDREFIEQYF
TRBJ2-1 TRBV6-5 CASSYLTGEGEQFF
TRBJ2-1 TRBV6-5 CASSYSRENDEQFF
TRBJ2-7 TRBV9 CASSVGGGRAYEQYF
TRBJ2-5 TRBV29-1 CSVEGTSGLEETQYF
TRBJ1-5 TRBV29-1 CSVEEGSNQPQHF
TRBJ1-2 TRBV5-4 CASRTGLAGYTF
TRBJ2-2 TRBV7-9 CASSGWTARTGELFF
TRBJ2-3 TRBV5-1 CASSLADEDTQYF
TRBJ2-3 TRBV11-2 CASSLDHSSGRTSDTQYF
TRBJ2-1 TRBV7-9 CASRKQYEQFF
TRBJ2-5 TRBV12-3/TRBV12-4 CASSAPGQGQETQYF
TRBJ2-1 TRBV28 CASSFPGSGRVSSYNEQFF
TRBJ2-1 TRBV14 CASSQDWGYNEQFF
TRBJ1-5 TRBV12-5 CASGSFPGTGTYSNQPQHF
TRBJ2-7 TRBV6-6 CASSSQGEQYF
TRBJ2-5 TRBV28 CASSPPRVLGLRESETQYF
TRBJ2-1 TRBV7-2 CASSLVAGASYNEQFF
TRBJ1-1 TRBV4-3 CASKQGFEAFF
TRBJ2-2 TRBV11-1 CASSQRVAGVGANTGELFF
TRBJ2-2 TRBV4-1 CASSQVVLGRGNTGELFF
TRBJ2-1 TRBV6-2/TRBV6-3 CASSYSGTGAFNEQFF
TRBJ2-3 TRBV7-2 CASSFLAGKGTDTQYF
TRBJ1-1 TRBV9 CASSVPTGMNTEAFF
TRBJ2-3 TRBV2 CASLGTGKSTDTQYF
TRBJ2-3 TRBV29-1 CSVASYPDTQYF
TRBJ2-7 TRBV27 CASSLGGRLEQYF
TRBJ2-3 TRBV28 CASSFQAGLTDTQYF
TRBJ2-3 TRBV7-6 CASSLDQAGSTDTQYF
TRBJ2-2 TRBV6-2/TRBV6-3 CASSYWDSDTGELFF
TRBJ2-1 TRBV7-9 CASSFPGEQFF
TRBJ2-1 TRBV7-9 CASSIASGTLSYNEQFF
TRBJ2-7 TRBV30 CAWRAGDYEQYF
TRBJ2-7 TRBV27 CASSPTFSGTLVDEQYF
TRBJ2-2 TRBV5-1 CASSGKGKVAGELFF
TRBJ2-3 TRBV4-3 CASSQETGSTDTQYF
TRBJ2-1 TRBV24-1 CATSDFNRGDEQFF
TRBJ2-7 TRBV6-2/TRBV6-3 CASSPHPGLVQYSYEQYF
TRBJ2-7 TRBV6-5 CASSLLRQGGNEQYF